Presented here are 2 T cell receptor beta chains from one specimen sequenced in a study of blood T cell repertoires in COVID-19. The assay was immunoSEQ multiplex PCR, and TCRdb's table has in-frame clones only and misses some. The sample carries 250,000 to 350,000 clones, roughly 90% recorded once. The specimen was PBMCs or T cells enriched from blood (not recorded which). The receptors originated from a woman in her thirties who had recovered from COVID-19.

The V and J genes are TRBV4-3 and TRBJ2-5; 11 nucleotides agree with TRBD2. CDR3 length: 16 amino acids. The germline CDR1 and CDR2 sequences are LGHNA and YSLEER. V dropped 1 base and J dropped 5; count of bases not matched to a gene: 6. CDR3 sequence: CASSQGSGGAHETQYF. CDR3 coding DNA: TGCGCCAGCAGCCAAGGTAGCGGGGGGGCCCATGAGACCCAGTACTTC.

The chain has TRBV7-3 and TRBJ2-5, with 7 bases lining up with TRBD1. Germline loops: CDR1 SGHTA, CDR2 FQGTGA. The trim removed 5 bases at V and 4 bases at J, leaving 10 bases unmatched. The length of the CDR3 is 15 residues. DNA of the CDR3: TGTGCCAGCAGCCCGAAAACAGGGGAAGGAGAGACCCAGTACTTC. It specifies CASSPKTGEGETQYF.